This is a list of T cell receptor beta chains from one sample in a study of T cell changes during pregnancy in multiple sclerosis. Repertoires were generated with immunoSEQ multiplex PCR, while TCRdb's copy carries only in-frame clones and drops some. The table shows fewer than 110,000 clones, with 85% to 95% occurring only once. Sample: peripheral blood, taken after pregnancy. The origin of the receptors is a female donor with multiple sclerosis, enrolled in a pregnancy study. Both conserved end residues are part of each CDR3. The order of the fields is clone size, V gene, D gene, J gene, CDR3 protein, CDR3 DNA. A D gene is named only where the DNA matches it firmly. Clone size appears in some rows only: once, few, many, or a class for an expanded clone.

-	TRBV7-2	-	TRBJ2-4	CASSLVPTGAKNIQYF	TGTGCCAGCAGCTTAGTCCCAACGGGGGCCAAAAACATTCAGTACTTC
-	TRBV7-2	TRBD2	TRBJ2-7	CASSLTSGGHRSYEQYF	TGTGCCAGCAGCTTAACTAGCGGGGGGCACCGCTCCTACGAGCAGTACTTC
once	TRBV10-3	TRBD1	TRBJ2-1	CAIRDRGGYNEQFF	TGTGCCATCAGGGACAGGGGAGGGTACAATGAGCAGTTCTTC
-	TRBV2	TRBD1	TRBJ1-4	CASSVSRGAQKLFF	TGTGCCAGCAGTGTGTCCAGGGGGGCGCAAAAACTGTTTTTT
-	TRBV11-2	TRBD1	TRBJ2-6	CATWTGDSGANVLTF	TGTGCCACCTGGACAGGGGACTCTGGGGCCAACGTCCTGACTTTC
-	TRBV10-1	-	TRBJ2-1	CASSESGRSEQFF	TGCGCCAGCAGTGAGTCAGGCAGGTCGGAGCAGTTCTTC
once	TRBV19	TRBD2	TRBJ2-3	CASSPSASGVDTQYF	TGTGCCAGTAGTCCTTCCGCCAGCGGGGTAGATACGCAGTATTTT
-	TRBV5-1	TRBD2	TRBJ2-7	CASSHLAGAGGEQYF	TGCGCCAGCAGCCATCTAGCGGGGGCAGGGGGAGAGCAGTACTTC
-	TRBV30	TRBD1	TRBJ2-5	CAFGQGAKTQYF	TGTGCCTTCGGACAGGGGGCAAAGACCCAGTACTTC
-	TRBV15	-	TRBJ2-4	CATSRDLTVKNIQYF	TGTGCCACCAGCAGAGATCTGACAGTTAAAAACATTCAGTACTTC
-	TRBV11-2	-	TRBJ2-7	CASSLANYEQYF	TGTGCCAGCAGCTTAGCCAACTACGAGCAGTACTTC
-	TRBV5-1	-	TRBJ2-1	CASSLTGTTYNEQFF	TGCGCCAGCAGCCTGACAGGAACAACCTACAATGAGCAGTTCTTC
-	TRBV28	TRBD2	TRBJ2-5	CASSGTSGSETQYF	TGTGCCAGCAGTGGGACTAGCGGGAGTGAGACCCAGTACTTC
-	TRBV11-1	TRBD1	TRBJ1-1	CASRSGQAGTEAFF	TGTGCCAGCAGGTCGGGACAGGCTGGAACTGAAGCTTTCTTT
-	TRBV9	-	TRBJ2-2	CASSVGQIAGELFF	TGTGCCAGCAGCGTTGGACAGATCGCCGGGGAGCTGTTTTTT
-	TRBV7-9	TRBD2	TRBJ2-1	CASSLLAGGPNEQFF	TGTGCCAGCAGCTTACTAGCGGGAGGCCCAAATGAGCAGTTCTTC
-	TRBV6-4	TRBD1	TRBJ1-5	CASSGQGSQPQHF	TGTGCCAGCAGTGGACAGGGGAGTCAGCCCCAGCATTTT
-	TRBV5-1	TRBD2	TRBJ2-5	CASSLGMTSGVQETQYF	TGCGCCAGCAGCTTGGGGATGACTAGCGGGGTCCAAGAGACCCAGTACTTC